This T cell receptor (beta chain) was retrieved from a study of shared clonotypes between healthy human individuals. Selected positively for CCR7 and CD45RO-negative, naive CD8 cells excluded terminally differentiated effector memory CD45RA+ cells. V lost 11 bases and J 0 bases, leaving 14 bases between the germline ends. From germline, CDR1 is MNHNS and CDR2 SASEGT. The CDR3 sequence is 13 residues long. The study ran the assay at deep level. Produced via immunoSEQ multiplex PCR; TCRdb's table is partial and in-frame only. Among about 2.2 million clones, over 85% were seen once, and the ten largest hold more than 1.5%.

The gene calls are TRBV6-1 and TRBJ2-7; weak D call: TRBD1 (5 bases). This TCR derives from a man between 18 and 29 years old in good health. Some clones in this sample may be carry-over from other donors' samples. Sequencing input: naive CD8+ T cells from PBMCs. The CDR3 DNA reads as TGTGCCTCATGGGCCAGGGACTCCTACGAGCAGTACTTC. Amino acids: CASWARDSYEQYF.